Following are 32 T cell receptor beta chains from one sample sequenced in a study of shared clonotypes between healthy human individuals. This table comes from immunoSEQ multiplex PCR, and its TCRdb copy is limited to in-frame clones, with some not included. Among 450,000 to 500,000 clones listed, roughly 80% were seen once. The sequencing input was PBMCs. These receptors all stem from a woman between 35 and 50 years old in good health. Some clones in this sample may be carry-over from other donors' samples.

This clone was recorded at least ten times. This chain uses TRBV6-5 with TRBJ2-5, with 7 bases aligning to TRBD1. The end of the DNA aligns better with TRBJ2-7, so the J call may be wrong. The CDR3 loop spans 13 amino acids. CDR1 is MNHEY, CDR2 SVGAGI, per germline. The CDR3, as DNA: TGTGCCACCTCGAGGGACAGCTTCTACGAGCAGTACTTC. Protein sequence: CATSRDSFYEQYF.

The chain is built from TRBV10-1 and TRBJ2-5; D might be TRBD1 (5 bases). V was trimmed by 3 bases and J by 5 bases, leaving 13 bases between them. Germline CDR1 and CDR2: WNHNN and SYGVQD (reference sequence). The CDR3 loop spans 14 amino acids. The CDR3 reads CASSDGRALETQYF. DNA of the CDR3: TGCGCCAGCAGTGATGGCAGGGCCTTGGAGACCCAGTACTTC.

This clone was seen a few times. Here the CDR3 DNA reads TGTGCCAGCAGCGTGAGACTAGCGGGAGCACCCGGGGAGCTGTTTTTT. Its translation is CASSVRLAGAPGELFF. The chain recombines TRBV9 with TRBJ2-2; 12 bases match TRBD2. Germline loops: CDR1 SGDLS, CDR2 YYNGEE. CDR3 size: 16 residues. With 2 bases clipped from V and 6 bases from J, the junction kept 5 bases outside the gene matches.

The chain recombines TRBV7-9 with TRBJ2-4, with 9 nucleotides matching TRBD2. The length of the CDR3 is 14 residues. V trimming: 3 bases; J trimming: 7 bases; junction bases outside the gene matches: 4. Germline assignment: CDR1 SEHNR and CDR2 FQNEAQ (reference sequence). The CDR3: CASSFSGGGNIQYF. The CDR3 coding sequence is TGTGCCAGCAGCTTTAGCGGGGGAGGTAACATTCAGTACTTC.

The genes are TRBV7-8 and TRBJ1-3; no clear D gene. Between the trimmed V and J ends, which lost 8 bases and 9 bases, there was a span of 14 bases. In germline, CDR1 is SGHVS, CDR2 FQNEAQ. This CDR3 contains 12 residues. The CDR3 here is CASGQSSPTIYF. CDR3 bases: TGTGCCAGCGGCCAAAGTAGTCCCACCATATATTTT. The complete variable domain, with remaining parts taken from reference TRBV7-8 and TRBJ1-3, reads GAGVSQSPRYKVAKRGQDVALRCDPISGHVSLFWYQQALGQGPEFLTYFQNEAQLDKSGLPSDRFFAERPEGSVSTLKIQRTQQEDSAVYLCASGQSSPTIYFGEGSWLTVV.

The chain employs TRBV28 and TRBJ1-1; tentative D call: TRBD1 (6 bases). Germline CDR1 and CDR2: MDHEN and SYDVKM. Trimming took 5 bases from V and 1 from J, leaving 11 bases between them. The CDR3 length is 14 residues. The CDR3 nucleotides read TGTGCCAGCAGTGCACCCAGGGGGAACACTGAAGCTTTCTTT. Translating it yields CASSAPRGNTEAFF.

The chain employs TRBV5-5 and TRBJ2-5; 8 bases line up with TRBD2. V trimming: 4 bases; J trimming: 3 bases; junction bases outside the gene matches: 11. Germline V gene lookup returns CDR1 SGHKS and CDR2 YYEKEE (reference sequence). CDR3 length equals 16 residues. Here the CDR3 reads CASSGIPGGVKETQYF. The DNA for the CDR3 is TGTGCCAGCAGCGGCATTCCCGGGGGGGTCAAAGAGACCCAGTACTTC.

This chain joins TRBV5-1 and TRBJ2-7, with TRBD2 matching over 7 bases. Germline V gene data show CDR1 as SGHRS and CDR2 as YFSETQ. The CDR3 length is 14 residues. V was pared by 0 bases and J by 7 bases, with 7 bases of the junction left unmatched. For the CDR3, the DNA is TGCGCCAGCAGCTTGGTTAGCGGGTCTGGGGAGCAGTACTTC. This codes for CASSLVSGSGEQYF.

The J gene is TRBJ1-4, the V gene TRBV4-1; weak D call: TRBD1 (6 bases). Germline CDR1 is MGHRA and CDR2 is YSYEKL. This CDR3 contains 14 residues. Trimming left V 6 bases short and J 4 bases short, with 12 bases between. CDR3: CASSWTALNEKLFF. Here the CDR3 DNA reads TGCGCCAGCAGTTGGACAGCACTTAATGAAAAACTGTTTTTT.

The rearrangement links TRBV7-9 to TRBJ2-4; the D call may be TRBD1 or TRBD2 (5 bases each). V was cut by 5 bases and J by 8 bases, with 13 bases left in between. CDR3 length: 13 residues. The germline V gene encodes CDR1 SEHNR and CDR2 FQNEAQ (reference sequence). The CDR3 nucleotides read TGTGCCAGCAGCGGGCCCCAGGGAGACATTCAGTACTTC. Translated: CASSGPQGDIQYF. Combining the CDR3 with reference TRBV7-9 and TRBJ2-4 gives the whole variable domain DTGVSQNPRHKITKRGQNVTFRCDPISEHNRLYWYRQTLGQGPEFLTYFQNEAQLEKSRLLSDRFSAERPKGSFSTLEIQRTEQGDSAMYLCASSGPQGDIQYFGAGTRLSVL.

The V call is TRBV23-1, the J call TRBJ2-1, with 7 bases lining up with TRBD1. TRBV23-1 counts as an open reading frame of uncertain function. The J segment lost 16 bases and the V segment lost 0 bases, leaving 9 bases of the junction unmatched. This CDR3 has 13 residues. The CDR3 DNA sequence: TGCGCCAGCAGTCAATCCCGCCCCGGGACAGAATTCTTC. Amino acid sequence: CASSQSRPGTEFF.

J is TRBJ1-3 and V is TRBV5-1; a weak D match, TRBD1 (6 bases). Germline assignment: CDR1 SGHRS and CDR2 YFSETQ. The CDR3 sequence is 17 residues long. Trimming took 0 bases from V and 0 from J, leaving 13 bases between them. CDR3 sequence: CASSLDGAGASGNTIYF. The CDR3 DNA is TGCGCCAGCAGCTTGGACGGGGCAGGGGCCTCTGGAAACACCATATATTTT.

This clone was found once. V and J are TRBV6-5 and TRBJ1-1; D is possibly TRBD1 (5 bases). Germline V gene data show CDR1 as MNHEY and CDR2 as SVGAGI. This CDR3 spans 15 amino acids. V was pared by 4 bases and J by 0 bases, with 12 bases between. Written as DNA, the CDR3 is TGTGCCAGCAGTTGGGACGGGTCAATGAACACTGAAGCTTTCTTT. Its protein product is CASSWDGSMNTEAFF.

This chain connects TRBV18 to TRBJ2-1; D call uncertain. Germline V gives CDR1 KGHSH, CDR2 LQKENI. V lost 8 bases and J lost 2, with 7 bases in between. The CDR3 length is 12 residues. The CDR3 reads CASRQPYNEQFF. The DNA for the CDR3 is TGTGCCAGCCGTCAACCCTACAATGAGCAGTTCTTC. Looking up the rest from reference TRBV18 and TRBJ2-1 gives the full variable domain: NAGVMQNPRHLVRRRGQEARLRCSPMKGHSHVYWYRQLPEEGLKFMVYLQKENIIDESGMPKERFSAEFPKEGPSILRIQQVVRGDSAAYFCASRQPYNEQFFGPGTRLTVL.

J is TRBJ1-1 and V is TRBV18, with no clear D. This CDR3 region has 12 residues. V lost 1 base to trimming and J lost 8 bases, with 8 bases between them. CDR1 KGHSH and CDR2 LQKENI come from the germline V gene. This CDR3 is CASSPLEAEAFF. CDR3 bases: TGTGCCAGCTCACCACTGGAGGCGGAAGCTTTCTTT. The complete variable domain, with remaining parts taken from reference TRBV18 and TRBJ1-1, reads NAGVMQNPRHLVRRRGQEARLRCSPMKGHSHVYWYRQLPEEGLKFMVYLQKENIIDESGMPKERFSAEFPKEGPSILRIQQVVRGDSAAYFCASSPLEAEAFFGQGTRLTVV.

The chain couples TRBV30 to TRBJ1-5; TRBD1 might be the D (5 bases). V lost 1 base, J lost 5 bases, and 9 bases lay in between. The CDR3 is 13 residues long. Germline values: CDR1 GTSNPN, CDR2 SVGIG (reference sequence). In DNA, the CDR3 is TGTGCCTGGAGTGGGGGACGGGATCAGCCCCAGCATTTT. Protein sequence: CAWSGGRDQPQHF.

V and J are TRBV7-8 and TRBJ2-2; no reliable D call. Germline lookup yields CDR1 SGHVS and CDR2 FQNEAQ. The CDR3 has 17 residues. Trimming stripped 2 bases from V and 4 bases from J, with 17 bases between. Written as DNA, the CDR3 is TGTGCCAGCAGCTTAAGCCTGGAGTTAGGGTTCACCGGGGAGCTGTTTTTT. It yields the protein CASSLSLELGFTGELFF.

This clone has just a few counts. V and J are TRBV9 and TRBJ2-1; 14 nucleotides line up with TRBD2. The CDR3 is 16 residues long. V trimming: 3 bases; J trimming: 6 bases; junction bases outside the gene matches: 5. Germline CDR1 SGDLS, CDR2 YYNGEE. The DNA for the CDR3 is TGTGCCAGCAGCGGTCGACTAGCGGGAGGGGTCAATGAGCAGTTCTTC. This sequence encodes CASSGRLAGGVNEQFF.

For this clone: A read error may be the cause here, since a much bigger clone is one base away. The V and J genes are TRBV19 and TRBJ2-4; D ambiguous. Trimming took off 3 bases at V and 3 bases at J, with 18 bases between the two ends. Germline lookup yields CDR1 LNHDA and CDR2 SQIVND (reference sequence). CDR3 size: 17 residues. The CDR3 reads CASSIFLSWSDKNIQYF. The DNA for the CDR3 is TGTGCCAGTAGTATTTTCTTGAGCTGGAGTGACAAAAACATTCAGTACTTC. Supplemented by reference TRBV19 and TRBJ2-4, the full variable domain reads DGGITQSPKYLFRKEGQNVTLSCEQNLNHDAMYWYRQDPGQGLRLIYYSQIVNDFQKGDIAEGYSVSREKKESFPLTVTSAQKNPTAFYLCASSIFLSWSDKNIQYFGAGTRLSVL.

The chain is built from TRBV5-1 and TRBJ2-3; 9 bases match TRBD1. Germline lookup yields CDR1 SGHRS and CDR2 YFSETQ. This CDR3 spans 17 amino acids. V shed 0 bases, J shed 4 bases, and the junction held 9 bases outside the gene matches. The DNA of the CDR3 is TGCGCCAGCAGCTTGGAGGGACAGGGATACGGGCCAGATACGCAGTATTTT. This encodes CASSLEGQGYGPDTQYF.

This rearrangement joins TRBV7-2 to TRBJ2-7, with TRBD1 identical over 8 bases. This CDR3 is built from 15 residues. V trimming: 1 base; J trimming: 4 bases; junction bases outside the gene matches: 6. CDR1 is SGHTA, CDR2 FQGNSA, per germline. The CDR3 region is CASSLGSQGVYEQYF. The CDR3 DNA reads as TGTGCCAGCAGCTTAGGCTCACAGGGGGTTTACGAGCAGTACTTC.

A word on this clone: Relative to the germline gene, one junction end is altered; a read error may explain this. V usage is TRBV4-1 and J usage is TRBJ2-1, with TRBD2 matching over 10 bases. The CDR3 contains 17 residues. CDR1 is MGHRA and CDR2 is YSYEKL in the germline V gene. CDR3 bases: TGCGCCAGCAGCCTCCCGAGTAGCGGGAGGTGGAACAACGAGCAGTTCTTC. Its protein product is CASSLPSSGRWNNEQFF.

The V and J genes are TRBV5-1 and TRBJ1-5, with 7 bases that match TRBD1. This CDR3 spans 15 amino acids. Unmatched junction bases numbered 9, after V lost 5 bases and J lost 4 bases. The germline gives CDR1 SGHRS, CDR2 YFSETQ. The CDR3 DNA reads TGCGCCAGCAGAAAAACCGGGACAGATAATCAGCCCCAGCATTTT. It encodes CASRKTGTDNQPQHF.

The chain is built from TRBV4-1 and TRBJ2-2; the D is unclear. Trimming cost V 1 base and J 2 bases, with 14 bases left between them. The CDR3 runs to 17 residues. Germline values: CDR1 MGHRA, CDR2 YSYEKL. The CDR3 sequence: CASSQVFFTTNTGELFF. The CDR3 coding sequence is TGCGCCAGCAGCCAAGTTTTTTTTACAACCAACACCGGGGAGCTGTTTTTT.

The rearrangement joins TRBV15 to TRBJ2-2, with unresolved D. Germline loops: CDR1 LNHNV, CDR2 YYDKDF (reference sequence). The length of the CDR3 is 12 residues. V was shortened by 3 bases and J by 6 bases, with 5 bases between the two germline ends. The CDR3, as DNA: TGTGCCACCAGCAGTCTATCCGGGGAGCTGTTTTTT. It is translated as CATSSLSGELFF.

On this clone itself: An end of the junction does not agree with germline; a read error may underlie this. The V gene is TRBV11-2, the J gene TRBJ2-7; D gene uncertain. Germline CDR1 is SGHAT and CDR2 is FQNNGV. This CDR3 has 13 amino acids. In DNA form, the CDR3 reads TGCGCCAGCAGCCAAGAGGTAGGGCCCGAGCAGTACTTC. Its translation is CASSQEVGPEQYF.

To note about this clone: It differs at one base from a far larger clone, so likely a read error. Other DNA variants within this sample encode the same CDR3. This chain links TRBV4-3 with TRBJ1-2, with D possibly being TRBD1 (5 bases). Germline lookup yields CDR1 LGHNA and CDR2 YSLEER. This CDR3 is 17 amino acids long. The V end was cut by 2 bases, the J end by 7 bases, with 23 bases between. The chain's CDR3 is CASSQHGTHGLSGGYTF. The CDR3 nucleotides read TGCGCCAGCAGCCAACACGGGACCCACGGTCTCTCGGGTGGCTACACCTTC.

The V gene is TRBV6-1, the J gene TRBJ2-7; D is unclear. V was pared by 1 base and J by 3 bases, with 10 bases between. Germline assignment: CDR1 MNHNS and CDR2 SASEGT. The CDR3 extends over 14 amino acids. CDR3 coding DNA: TGTGCCAGCAGTGAAGACCCAGGTCACTACGAGCAGTACTTC. It specifies CASSEDPGHYEQYF.

The V gene is TRBV28, the J gene TRBJ2-5; D tentatively reads TRBD1 or TRBD2 (5 bases each). The CDR3 runs 13 residues. The germline V gene has CDR1 MDHEN and CDR2 SYDVKM. Trimming cost V 11 bases and J 5 bases, with 18 bases left between them. Written as DNA, the CDR3 is TGTGCCTCCAGCACATGGGGCGGGGAGACCCAGTACTTC. It translates to CASSTWGGETQYF.

This clone was counted between two and nine times. This sequence joins TRBV7-9 and TRBJ2-1; tentatively, D is TRBD1 (6 bases). Trimming took 3 bases from V and 5 from J, leaving 8 bases between them. This CDR3 is 13 amino acids long. Per the germline V gene, CDR1 is SEHNR and CDR2 is FQNEAQ (reference sequence). The CDR3 DNA sequence: TGTGCCAGCAGCTTCAGGACAGACAATGAGCAGTTCTTC. It codes for CASSFRTDNEQFF.

In the case of this clone: A much larger clonotype is one base distant, so this may be a read error. The genes are TRBV6-8 and TRBJ1-6, with D perhaps matching TRBD1 (6 bases). Trimming left V 2 bases short and J 10 bases short, with 21 bases between. The CDR3 totals 17 residues. Looked up from germline, CDR1 is MNHGY and CDR2 is SAAAGT. The CDR3 region is CASSYGWYREFDSPLHF. CDR3 sequence (DNA): TGTGCCAGCAGTTACGGATGGTACAGGGAATTTGACTCACCCCTCCACTTT.

CDR3 sequence reads: CASSLIMDTEAFF. CDR3 nucleotides: TGTGCCAGCAGCCTGATCATGGACACTGAAGCTTTCTTT. This chain connects TRBV5-8 to TRBJ1-1, with D unclear. Looked up from germline, CDR1 is SGHTS and CDR2 is YDEGEE. The CDR3 consists of 13 residues. The V gene lost 4 bases and the J gene lost 3 bases, with 10 bases spanning the gap.